What follows are 2 T cell receptor beta chains derived from one specimen sequenced in a study of post-analysis software for immune sequencing data. No antigen is known for these receptors. Study observations and caveats: Five TRBV segments occurring more often in patients than controls included TRBV5-6, TRBV5-1 and TRBV20-1.

Unique molecular identifiers had been added to the TCR beta cDNA libraries. Each CDR3 protein is one row after TCRdb ran MiXCR on the PCR reads. The repertoire holds hundreds of thousands of distinct CDR3 sequences, roughly 27% seen once, with approximately 0.6% in the top ten. Sequencing was done on a sample of blood. Receptors originate from a girl between 10 and 17 years old with multiple sclerosis.

The chain joins TRBV4-3 to TRBJ2-7; no definite D call. CDR1 is LGHNA, CDR2 YSLEER, per germline. Trimming took 1 base from V and 2 from J, leaving 12 bases between them. The CDR3 runs 15 residues. CDR3 bases: TGCGCCAGCAGCCAAGTGGTAGGGATCCCCTACGAGCAGTACTTC. Amino acids: CASSQVVGIPYEQYF.

A single count supports this clonotype. This chain connects TRBV20-1 to TRBJ2-1; D may be TRBD2 (6 bases). V was clipped by 5 bases and J by 13 bases, with 27 bases between them. In germline, CDR1 is DFQATT, CDR2 SNEGSKA (reference sequence). There are 15 residues in the CDR3. The CDR3 sequence: CSARFHGSSPETQFF. CDR3 DNA sequence: TGCAGTGCTCGGTTTCACGGGAGCAGCCCAGAGACCCAGTTCTTC.